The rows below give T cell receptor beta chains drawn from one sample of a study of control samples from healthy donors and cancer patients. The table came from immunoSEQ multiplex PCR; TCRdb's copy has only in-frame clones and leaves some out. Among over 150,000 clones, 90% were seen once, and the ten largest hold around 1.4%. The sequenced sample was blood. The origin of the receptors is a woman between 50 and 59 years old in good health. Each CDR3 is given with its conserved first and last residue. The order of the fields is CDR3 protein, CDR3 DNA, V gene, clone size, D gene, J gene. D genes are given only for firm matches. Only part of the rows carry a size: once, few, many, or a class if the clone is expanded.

cdr3_aa: CASSFSGTGAFF; cdr3_nt: TGTGCCAGCAGCTTCTCCGGGACAGGGGCCTTTTTT; v_call: TRBV11-2; clone_size: .; d_call: TRBD1; j_call: TRBJ1-4
cdr3_aa: CASSSSGTNILRPLHF; cdr3_nt: TGTGCCAGCAGTTCATCCGGGACTAATATTCTTCGGCCCCTCCACTTT; v_call: TRBV28; clone_size: .; d_call: .; j_call: TRBJ1-6
cdr3_aa: CASSLAATAGVPDTQYF; cdr3_nt: TGCGCCAGCAGCTTGGCCGCAACAGCGGGAGTGCCAGATACGCAGTATTTT; v_call: TRBV5-1; clone_size: .; d_call: TRBD2; j_call: TRBJ2-3
cdr3_aa: CASSPSRPGGGYGYTF; cdr3_nt: TGTGCCAGCTCACCCAGTCGACCGGGTGGGGGCTATGGCTACACCTTC; v_call: TRBV18; clone_size: .; d_call: .; j_call: TRBJ1-2
cdr3_aa: CASSLAQGMYNEQFF; cdr3_nt: TGTGCCAGCAGCTTGGCCCAGGGGATGTACAATGAGCAGTTCTTC; v_call: TRBV5-4; clone_size: .; d_call: .; j_call: TRBJ2-1
cdr3_aa: CASSSGTGLGEAFF; cdr3_nt: TGTGCCAGCAGTTCGGGGACAGGGTTGGGTGAAGCTTTCTTT; v_call: TRBV27; clone_size: .; d_call: TRBD1; j_call: TRBJ1-1
cdr3_aa: CASRGTGLYGYTF; cdr3_nt: TGTGCCAGCAGAGGGACAGGCCTCTATGGCTACACCTTC; v_call: TRBV11-2; clone_size: once; d_call: TRBD1; j_call: TRBJ1-2
cdr3_aa: CASSQQGAKAFF; cdr3_nt: TGTGCCAGCAGCCAGCAGGGGGCGAAGGCTTTCTTT; v_call: TRBV3-1/TRBV3-2; clone_size: .; d_call: TRBD1; j_call: TRBJ1-1
cdr3_aa: CASLGLAGSGDQYF; cdr3_nt: TGTGCCAGCCTGGGACTAGCGGGGAGTGGGGACCAGTACTTC; v_call: TRBV6-5; clone_size: .; d_call: TRBD2; j_call: TRBJ2-5
cdr3_aa: CASSLTGGLGYTF; cdr3_nt: TGTGCCAGCAGCCTGACAGGGGGCTTAGGCTACACCTTC; v_call: TRBV6-5; clone_size: .; d_call: TRBD1; j_call: TRBJ1-2
cdr3_aa: CASSATPLSYEQYF; cdr3_nt: TGTGCCAGCAGCGCGACCCCTCTCTCCTACGAGCAGTACTTC; v_call: TRBV7-2; clone_size: .; d_call: .; j_call: TRBJ2-7
cdr3_aa: CASSPDIAGNTIYF; cdr3_nt: TGTGCCAGCAGCCCCGACATTGCTGGAAACACCATATATTTT; v_call: TRBV28; clone_size: once; d_call: .; j_call: TRBJ1-3
cdr3_aa: CASMALWRADTQYF; cdr3_nt: TGTGCCAGCATGGCTCTATGGAGGGCAGATACGCAGTATTTT; v_call: TRBV28; clone_size: .; d_call: .; j_call: TRBJ2-3
cdr3_aa: CASHTLYEQYF; cdr3_nt: TGTGCCAGCCACACCCTCTACGAGCAGTACTTC; v_call: TRBV2; clone_size: .; d_call: .; j_call: TRBJ2-7
cdr3_aa: CASSPGQGRRTTYNEQFF; cdr3_nt: TGTGCCAGCTCACCTGGACAGGGAAGGAGGACAACCTACAATGAGCAGTTCTTC; v_call: TRBV18; clone_size: .; d_call: TRBD1; j_call: TRBJ2-1
cdr3_aa: CSVEGVGTEAFF; cdr3_nt: TGCAGCGTTGAAGGAGTGGGCACTGAAGCTTTCTTT; v_call: TRBV29-1; clone_size: .; d_call: .; j_call: TRBJ1-1
cdr3_aa: CASSFAGDNYGYTF; cdr3_nt: TGCGCCAGCAGCTTTGCAGGGGATAACTATGGCTACACCTTC; v_call: TRBV5-1; clone_size: .; d_call: .; j_call: TRBJ1-2
cdr3_aa: CASSFNTGELFF; cdr3_nt: TGTGCCAGCAGCTTTAACACCGGGGAGCTGTTTTTT; v_call: TRBV12-3/TRBV12-4; clone_size: .; d_call: .; j_call: TRBJ2-2
cdr3_aa: CASSGGLAGGISYEQYF; cdr3_nt: TGTGCCAGCAGTGGTGGACTAGCGGGAGGTATCTCCTACGAGCAGTACTTC; v_call: TRBV2; clone_size: .; d_call: TRBD2; j_call: TRBJ2-7
cdr3_aa: CASSIGPPFNNEQFF; cdr3_nt: TGTGCCAGCAGTATAGGGCCGCCTTTTAACAATGAGCAGTTCTTC; v_call: TRBV6-2/TRBV6-3; clone_size: .; d_call: .; j_call: TRBJ2-1
cdr3_aa: CAIEGAGGNTIYF; cdr3_nt: TGTGCCATCGAAGGGGCGGGAGGAAACACCATATATTTT; v_call: TRBV10-3; clone_size: .; d_call: .; j_call: TRBJ1-3
cdr3_aa: CASSLAGSAQETQYF; cdr3_nt: TGTGCCAGCAGCTTGGCGGGTAGCGCCCAAGAGACCCAGTACTTC; v_call: TRBV5-4; clone_size: .; d_call: .; j_call: TRBJ2-5
cdr3_aa: CASRGPGSASTDTQYF; cdr3_nt: TGTGCCAGTAGGGGACCAGGGTCGGCTAGCACAGATACGCAGTATTTT; v_call: TRBV19; clone_size: .; d_call: .; j_call: TRBJ2-3
cdr3_aa: CASSPGRINYGYTF; cdr3_nt: TGTGCCAGCTCACCGGGACGGATTAACTATGGCTACACCTTC; v_call: TRBV18; clone_size: .; d_call: .; j_call: TRBJ1-2
cdr3_aa: CASSTTSYEQYF; cdr3_nt: TGTGCCAGCAGCACAACTTCCTACGAGCAGTACTTC; v_call: TRBV3-1/TRBV3-2; clone_size: .; d_call: .; j_call: TRBJ2-7
cdr3_aa: CARRGEAGLGEAFF; cdr3_nt: TGTGCCAGGCGCGGGGAGGCGGGGTTAGGTGAAGCTTTCTTT; v_call: TRBV5-4; clone_size: .; d_call: .; j_call: TRBJ1-1
cdr3_aa: CASSLEPSSGNTIYF; cdr3_nt: TGTGCCAGCAGCTTGGAACCCAGCTCTGGAAACACCATATATTTT; v_call: TRBV5-8; clone_size: .; d_call: .; j_call: TRBJ1-3
cdr3_aa: CASSLDGAYGYTF; cdr3_nt: TGTGCCAGCTCACTAGACGGAGCCTATGGCTACACCTTC; v_call: TRBV18; clone_size: .; d_call: .; j_call: TRBJ1-2
cdr3_aa: CASSQDLGGGGELFF; cdr3_nt: TGCGCCAGCAGCCAAGACCTAGGGGGAGGCGGGGAGCTGTTTTTT; v_call: TRBV4-3; clone_size: .; d_call: .; j_call: TRBJ2-2
cdr3_aa: CASSGLAGASEQFF; cdr3_nt: TGTGCCAGCAGCGGACTAGCGGGAGCTAGTGAGCAGTTCTTC; v_call: TRBV6-2/TRBV6-3; clone_size: few; d_call: TRBD2; j_call: TRBJ2-1
cdr3_aa: CASSIGQASGNTIYF; cdr3_nt: TGTGCCAGCAGCATAGGACAGGCCTCTGGAAACACCATATATTTT; v_call: TRBV11-2; clone_size: .; d_call: TRBD1; j_call: TRBJ1-3
cdr3_aa: CASSSPSVNTEAFF; cdr3_nt: TGTGCCAGCAGTTCACCCTCAGTAAACACTGAAGCTTTCTTT; v_call: TRBV28; clone_size: .; d_call: .; j_call: TRBJ1-1
cdr3_aa: CASSLGLTDTQYF; cdr3_nt: TGTGCCAGCAGCTTAGGACTAACAGATACGCAGTATTTT; v_call: TRBV7-9; clone_size: .; d_call: .; j_call: TRBJ2-3
cdr3_aa: CASSLGRPLGENIQYF; cdr3_nt: TGCGCCAGCAGCTTGGGCAGGCCCCTAGGGGAAAACATTCAGTACTTC; v_call: TRBV5-1; clone_size: .; d_call: .; j_call: TRBJ2-4
cdr3_aa: CASSSQGGGELFF; cdr3_nt: TGTGCCAGCAGTTCCCAGGGTGGCGGGGAGCTGTTTTTT; v_call: TRBV12-3/TRBV12-4; clone_size: once; d_call: .; j_call: TRBJ2-2
cdr3_aa: CASSPRTGGGNTIYF; cdr3_nt: TGTGCCAGCTCACCAAGGACCGGGGGAGGAAACACCATATATTTT; v_call: TRBV18; clone_size: .; d_call: .; j_call: TRBJ1-3
cdr3_aa: CSARDGFIDTF; cdr3_nt: TGCAGTGCTAGAGATGGGTTTATCGACACCTTC; v_call: TRBV20-1; clone_size: .; d_call: .; j_call: TRBJ1-2
cdr3_aa: CAWSLTIRDRETF; cdr3_nt: TGTGCCTGGAGTCTGACAATCCGGGACAGGGAAACCTTC; v_call: TRBV30; clone_size: .; d_call: TRBD1; j_call: TRBJ1-2
cdr3_aa: CASSFSDGVKLFF; cdr3_nt: TGTGCCAGCAGTTTCTCGGATGGTGTAAAACTGTTTTTT; v_call: TRBV12-3/TRBV12-4; clone_size: .; d_call: .; j_call: TRBJ1-4
cdr3_aa: CASSVILAGGPNEQFF; cdr3_nt: TGTGCCAGCAGCGTTATACTAGCGGGAGGGCCAAATGAGCAGTTCTTC; v_call: TRBV7-8; clone_size: .; d_call: TRBD2; j_call: TRBJ2-1
cdr3_aa: CAWKEDTGELFF; cdr3_nt: TGTGCCTGGAAGGAGGACACCGGGGAGCTGTTTTTT; v_call: TRBV30; clone_size: .; d_call: .; j_call: TRBJ2-2
cdr3_aa: CASSPHQGDTQYF; cdr3_nt: TGCGCCAGCAGCCCACACCAGGGTGATACCCAGTACTTC; v_call: TRBV4-3; clone_size: .; d_call: .; j_call: TRBJ2-5
cdr3_aa: CASSPTSGGNNEQFF; cdr3_nt: TGTGCCAGCTCACCGACCAGCGGGGGTAACAATGAGCAGTTCTTC; v_call: TRBV18; clone_size: .; d_call: TRBD2; j_call: TRBJ2-1
cdr3_aa: CASSQTGTNQPQHF; cdr3_nt: TGTGCCAGCAGCCAAACAGGTACCAATCAGCCCCAGCATTTT; v_call: TRBV3-1/TRBV3-2; clone_size: .; d_call: .; j_call: TRBJ1-5
cdr3_aa: CASSVDPRSTGGQAQYF; cdr3_nt: TGTGCCAGCAGCGTAGATCCCCGGTCTACGGGAGGGCAAGCGCAGTATTTT; v_call: TRBV9; clone_size: .; d_call: TRBD2; j_call: TRBJ2-3
cdr3_aa: CASSLGDRGEQYF; cdr3_nt: TGTGCCAGCAGCTTAGGGGACAGGGGCGAGCAGTACTTC; v_call: TRBV11-2; clone_size: .; d_call: TRBD1; j_call: TRBJ2-7
cdr3_aa: CASMWDRDNQPQHF; cdr3_nt: TGTGCCAGCATGTGGGACAGAGACAATCAGCCCCAGCATTTT; v_call: TRBV28; clone_size: .; d_call: TRBD1; j_call: TRBJ1-5
cdr3_aa: CASSLEGSLTEAFF; cdr3_nt: TGTGCCAGCAGCTTAGAGGGGTCATTAACTGAAGCTTTCTTT; v_call: TRBV11-3; clone_size: .; d_call: .; j_call: TRBJ1-1
cdr3_aa: CAWRGTDMNTEAFF; cdr3_nt: TGTGCCTGGAGGGGGACAGACATGAACACTGAAGCTTTCTTT; v_call: TRBV30; clone_size: .; d_call: TRBD1; j_call: TRBJ1-1
cdr3_aa: CASSFQRFEPLSGANVLTF; cdr3_nt: TGTGCCAGCAGCTTCCAAAGGTTCGAACCGCTCTCTGGGGCCAACGTCCTGACTTTC; v_call: TRBV7-2; clone_size: .; d_call: .; j_call: TRBJ2-6
cdr3_aa: CASSPDRARYEQYF; cdr3_nt: TGTGCCAGCAGCCCTGACAGGGCCCGCTACGAGCAGTACTTC; v_call: TRBV5-4; clone_size: .; d_call: TRBD1; j_call: TRBJ2-7
cdr3_aa: CASSPRQVNTQYF; cdr3_nt: TGTGCCAGTAGTCCCCGGCAGGTAAATACGCAGTATTTT; v_call: TRBV19; clone_size: .; d_call: .; j_call: TRBJ2-3
cdr3_aa: CASSPRGSYYGYTF; cdr3_nt: TGTGCCAGCAGCCCCCGGGGCAGCTACTATGGCTACACCTTC; v_call: TRBV7-6; clone_size: .; d_call: .; j_call: TRBJ1-2
cdr3_aa: CATSDQTGRTYNEQFF; cdr3_nt: TGTGCCACCAGTGACCAAACAGGGAGGACCTACAATGAGCAGTTCTTC; v_call: TRBV24-1; clone_size: .; d_call: .; j_call: TRBJ2-1
cdr3_aa: CASTSGLLACSQYF; cdr3_nt: TGTGCCAGCACTAGCGGACTTCTTGCGTGTTCGCAGTATTTT; v_call: TRBV9; clone_size: .; d_call: TRBD2; j_call: TRBJ2-3
cdr3_aa: CASSRGLAGGPGWGDTQYF; cdr3_nt: TGTGCCAGCAGCCGGGGACTAGCGGGAGGCCCGGGGTGGGGAGATACGCAGTATTTT; v_call: TRBV4-2; clone_size: .; d_call: TRBD2; j_call: TRBJ2-3
cdr3_aa: CASREEGRMGGYTF; cdr3_nt: TGTGCCAGCAGAGAGGAAGGCAGGATGGGAGGCTACACCTTC; v_call: TRBV6-5; clone_size: .; d_call: .; j_call: TRBJ1-2